Shown below are 15 T cell receptor beta chains from a single sample sequenced in a study of cytomegalovirus exposure and HLA in healthy donors. 60 Vbeta and 13 Jbeta primers were used in PCR. Profiled with immunoSEQ multiplex PCR; TCRdb holds only in-frame clones, not every one. The sample includes around 99,000 clones, 82% of them seen just once. Sample: PBMCs. These receptors all come from a young man in good health and CMV-seropositive.

This rearrangement joins TRBV7-9 to TRBJ1-2; 7 bases fit TRBD1. The V segment lost 5 bases and the J segment 4 bases; nucleotides outside the gene matches: 4. The CDR3 sequence is 13 residues long. Germline V CDR1 and CDR2: SEHNR, FQNEAQ (reference sequence). In DNA, the CDR3 is TGTGCCAGCAGCCCGGGACAGAGCTATGGCTACACCTTC. This encodes CASSPGQSYGYTF.

J is TRBJ2-3 and V is TRBV5-1; perhaps TRBD2 as D (6 bases). Germline lookup yields CDR1 SGHRS and CDR2 YFSETQ. V was pared by 0 bases and J by 0 bases, with 14 bases between. This CDR3 is built from 17 residues. The CDR3 protein is CASSLEFGGPSTDTQYF. CDR3 coding DNA: TGCGCCAGCAGCTTGGAATTCGGAGGGCCTAGCACAGATACGCAGTATTTT.

The chain links TRBV7-8 to TRBJ1-1, with D unclear. CDR3 size: 16 residues. Germline CDR1 SGHVS, CDR2 FQNEAQ. V lost 4 bases and J 4 bases, leaving 19 bases between the germline ends. The CDR3, as DNA: TGTGCCAGCAGCTCCCCCGTCGCGCCCTCGAGCACTGAAGCTTTCTTT. It translates to CASSSPVAPSSTEAFF.

The V and J genes are TRBV6-1 and TRBJ1-2, with a weak D call TRBD1 (6 bases). This CDR3 contains 15 residues. Germline CDR1 reads MNHNS; CDR2 reads SASEGT. Trimming pared 6 bases from V and 6 bases from J, leaving 20 bases between. CDR3 loop: CASSNLQGWSNGYTF. The CDR3 coding sequence is TGTGCCAGCAGCAACCTACAGGGCTGGTCGAATGGCTACACCTTC.

This clone has a single count. The chain recombines TRBV14 with TRBJ2-3; TRBD2 matches at 8 bases. The junction had 9 bases not matched to a gene; V was cut back by 5 bases and J by 5 bases. Per the germline V gene, CDR1 is SGHDN and CDR2 is FVKESK. This CDR3 spans 15 amino acids. Here the CDR3 reads CASSSFPGTRDTQYF. The CDR3 DNA follows: TGTGCCAGCAGCTCGTTTCCCGGGACTAGAGATACGCAGTATTTT.

This chain connects TRBV2 to TRBJ2-5; D may be TRBD2 (7 bases). Germline-derived CDR1 and CDR2 are SNHLY and FYNNEI. Trimming pared 3 bases from V and 11 bases from J, leaving 25 bases between. The CDR3 spans 16 residues. In DNA form, the CDR3 reads TGTGCCAGCAGTGATGGGGGGCGGGGGCTTTTTGAGGAGCAGTACTTC. Amino acids: CASSDGGRGLFEEQYF.

This clone was picked up one time. CDR3 loop: CASSIYVTGQHNYGYTF. The CDR3 DNA reads as TGTGCCAGTAGTATTTACGTCACTGGACAGCACAACTATGGCTACACCTTC. The genes are TRBV19 and TRBJ1-2; a weak D match, TRBD1 (6 bases). Germline CDR1 is LNHDA and CDR2 is SQIVND (reference sequence). The CDR3 has 17 residues. V shed 3 bases and J shed 2 bases, with 19 bases lying between them.

The chain couples TRBV4-1 to TRBJ1-1; weak D call: TRBD1 (5 bases). The CDR3 runs to 13 residues. The V gene's germline CDR1 is MGHRA and CDR2 YSYEKL. The CDR3 nucleotides are TGCGCTACGGGGAGGCAGGGAAAAACTGAAGCTTTCTTT. It translates to CATGRQGKTEAFF.

This clone was seen once. This chain links TRBV9 with TRBJ2-2; D perhaps matches TRBD1 (6 bases). Germline V CDR1 and CDR2: SGDLS, YYNGEE. The ends were cut back, 0 bases at V and 4 bases at J, with 10 bases in the middle. The CDR3 loop spans 15 amino acids. Written as DNA, the CDR3 is TGTGCCAGCAGCGTAGAAGGGACAACCACCGGGGAGCTGTTTTTT. Its translation is CASSVEGTTTGELFF.

This rearrangement joins TRBV5-1 to TRBJ2-2; 9 bases agree with TRBD2. J was trimmed by 3 bases and V by 1 base; bases with no gene match: 4. Germline loops: CDR1 SGHRS, CDR2 YFSETQ. This CDR3 has 16 residues. The CDR3 coding sequence is TGCGCCAGCAGCTTGATAGAGCGGGGGGACACCGGGGAGCTGTTTTTT. Translated, it gives CASSLIERGDTGELFF.

The chain has TRBV11-2 and TRBJ2-2; tentative D call: TRBD2 (6 bases). Per germline, CDR1 SGHAT and CDR2 FQNNGV. The CDR3 length is 15 residues. The V end was cut by 5 bases, the J end by 4 bases, with 14 bases between. The CDR3 sequence is CASSNGGLFTGELFF. The CDR3 DNA reads TGTGCCAGCAGCAATGGAGGGCTCTTCACCGGGGAGCTGTTTTTT.

The J gene is TRBJ2-7, the V gene TRBV10-2; 11 bases are shared with TRBD1. CDR3 length: 15 residues. Germline lookup yields CDR1 WSHSY and CDR2 SAAADI. V gave up 1 base and J gave up 5 bases; unmatched junction bases: 4. The DNA of the CDR3 is TGCGCCAGCAGTGAGTGGGGACAGGGGGTCCACGAGCAGTACTTC. The encoded protein is CASSEWGQGVHEQYF.

V is TRBV7-9 and J is TRBJ2-7; 7 nucleotides match TRBD2. The CDR3 is 12 amino acids. Germline V gene data show CDR1 as SEHNR and CDR2 as FQNEAQ (reference sequence). After removal of 5 bases from V and 5 bases from J, the junction contained 3 bases not matched to a gene. CDR3 sequence: CASSGGGDEQYF. CDR3 sequence (DNA): TGTGCCAGCAGCGGGGGAGGGGACGAGCAGTACTTC.

This clone has just one count. At one of its ends the junction is not consistent with the germline gene, which may arise from a read error. The V call is TRBV7-9, the J call TRBJ1-5, with a possible D match to TRBD1 (5 bases). The length of the CDR3 is 16 residues. CDR1 SEHNR and CDR2 FQNEAQ come from the germline V gene (reference sequence). CDR3 DNA: TGTTCCAGCAGCTTAGCGGGGCCAAATAGCAATCAGCCCCAGCATTTT. This sequence encodes CSSSLAGPNSNQPQHF.

The chain is built from TRBV7-2 and TRBJ1-4, with a possible D match to TRBD1 (6 bases). Germline CDR1 reads SGHTA; CDR2 reads FQGNSA. The CDR3 extends over 13 amino acids. The V gene lost 10 bases and the J gene lost 5 bases, with 14 bases spanning the gap. The CDR3 DNA reads TGTGCCACCATGCGGGGGGCCAATGAAAAACTGTTTTTT. Its translation: CATMRGANEKLFF.